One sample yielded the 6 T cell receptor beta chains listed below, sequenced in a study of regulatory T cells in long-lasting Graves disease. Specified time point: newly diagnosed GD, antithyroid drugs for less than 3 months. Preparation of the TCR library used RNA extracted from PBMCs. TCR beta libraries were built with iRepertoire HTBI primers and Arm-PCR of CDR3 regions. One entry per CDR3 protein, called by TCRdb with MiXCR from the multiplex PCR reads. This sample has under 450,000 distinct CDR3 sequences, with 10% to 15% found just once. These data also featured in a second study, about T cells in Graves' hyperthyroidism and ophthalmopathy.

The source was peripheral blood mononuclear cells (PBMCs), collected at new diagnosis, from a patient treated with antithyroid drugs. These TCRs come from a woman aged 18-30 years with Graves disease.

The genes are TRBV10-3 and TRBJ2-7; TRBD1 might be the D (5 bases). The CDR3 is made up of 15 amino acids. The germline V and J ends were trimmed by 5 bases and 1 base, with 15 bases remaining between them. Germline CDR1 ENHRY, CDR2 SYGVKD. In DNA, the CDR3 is TGTGCCATCAGTCGAATCGACGGACAATCCTACGAGCAGTACTTC. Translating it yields CAISRIDGQSYEQYF.

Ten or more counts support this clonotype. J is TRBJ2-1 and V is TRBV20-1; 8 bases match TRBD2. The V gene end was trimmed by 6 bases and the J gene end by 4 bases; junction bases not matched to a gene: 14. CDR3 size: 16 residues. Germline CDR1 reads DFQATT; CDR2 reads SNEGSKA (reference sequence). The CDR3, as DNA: TGCAGTGCCATACCGAGGGCTAGCGGGTCTTACAATGAGCAGTTCTTC. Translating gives CSAIPRASGSYNEQFF.

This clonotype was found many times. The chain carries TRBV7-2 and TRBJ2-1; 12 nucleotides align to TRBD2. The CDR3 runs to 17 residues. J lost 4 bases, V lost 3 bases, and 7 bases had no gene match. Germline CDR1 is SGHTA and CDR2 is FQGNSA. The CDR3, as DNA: TGTGCCAGCAGCTTTAGACTAGCGGGAGACATATACAATGAGCAGTTCTTC. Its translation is CASSFRLAGDIYNEQFF.

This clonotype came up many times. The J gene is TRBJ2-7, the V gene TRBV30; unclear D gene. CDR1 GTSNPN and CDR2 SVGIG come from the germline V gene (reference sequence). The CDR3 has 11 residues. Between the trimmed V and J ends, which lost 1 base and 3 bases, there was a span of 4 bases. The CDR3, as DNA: TGTGCCTGGAGTGAATACTACGAGCAGTACTTC. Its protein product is CAWSEYYEQYF.

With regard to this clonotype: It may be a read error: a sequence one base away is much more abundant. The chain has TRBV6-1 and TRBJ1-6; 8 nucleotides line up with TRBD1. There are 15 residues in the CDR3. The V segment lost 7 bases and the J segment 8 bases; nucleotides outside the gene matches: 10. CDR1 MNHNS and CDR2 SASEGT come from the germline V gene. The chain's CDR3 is CASNRISGGDSPLHF. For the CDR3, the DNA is TGTGCCAGCAATAGGATCTCAGGGGGCGATTCACCCCTCCACTTT.

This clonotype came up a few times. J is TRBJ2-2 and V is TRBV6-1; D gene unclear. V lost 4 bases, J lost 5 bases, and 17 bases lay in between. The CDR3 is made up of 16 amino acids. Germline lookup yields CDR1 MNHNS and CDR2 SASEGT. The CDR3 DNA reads TGTGCCAGCAGTGGAAGGCGCCTACGTGGGACCGGGGAGCTGTTTTTT. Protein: CASSGRRLRGTGELFF.